Below, 4 T cell receptor beta chains from the same sample are listed, as sequenced in a study of identical twins. Each CDR3 protein gets one entry after TCRdb re-called the 5' RACE reads with MiXCR. The data contain approximately 890,000 distinct CDR3 sequences, roughly 12% of them singletons. This same sample was also part of a study on yellow fever vaccine responses in identical twins.

The sequenced material came from PBMCs. The receptors originated from a young woman in good health.

In its sample, this clonotype was seen many times. The chain employs TRBV24-1 and TRBJ2-3; maybe TRBD1 (6 bases). The CDR3 has 17 residues. Germline CDR1 reads KGHDR; CDR2 reads SFDVKD. The V and J ends lost 3 bases and 2 bases respectively, with 17 bases between them. CDR3 coding DNA: TGTGCCACCAGTGATGGGGTGCCAGGGGTTTTCACAGATACGCAGTATTTT. Protein: CATSDGVPGVFTDTQYF.

J is TRBJ2-4 and V is TRBV11-2, with 7 nucleotides matching TRBD1. The CDR3 length is 14 residues. Germline CDR1 is SGHAT and CDR2 is FQNNGV. J lost 8 bases, V lost 6 bases, and 10 bases had no gene match. In DNA form, the CDR3 reads TGTGCCAGCAGGAATACAGGGGTCGGGTACATTCAGTACTTC. Its translation is CASRNTGVGYIQYF.

This clonotype was seen at least ten times. The chain links TRBV12-3 or TRBV12-4 to TRBJ2-3, with D possibly TRBD2 on 5 matching bases. Trimming cost V 3 bases and J 3 bases, with 10 bases left between them. The CDR3 sequence is 14 residues long. The DNA of the CDR3 is TGTGCCAGCAGTTTGGACTTAACAACAGATACGCAGTATTTT. This translates into CASSLDLTTDTQYF.

In its sample, this clonotype was seen a few times. This chain joins TRBV14 and TRBJ2-3; TRBD1 might be the D (5 bases). Looked up from germline, CDR1 is SGHDN and CDR2 is FVKESK. V was pared by 4 bases and J by 0 bases, with 14 bases between. The CDR3 sequence is 16 residues long. Here the CDR3 reads CASSRQGEGSTDTQYF. The CDR3 DNA is TGTGCCAGCAGCCGTCAGGGTGAAGGGAGCACAGATACGCAGTATTTT.